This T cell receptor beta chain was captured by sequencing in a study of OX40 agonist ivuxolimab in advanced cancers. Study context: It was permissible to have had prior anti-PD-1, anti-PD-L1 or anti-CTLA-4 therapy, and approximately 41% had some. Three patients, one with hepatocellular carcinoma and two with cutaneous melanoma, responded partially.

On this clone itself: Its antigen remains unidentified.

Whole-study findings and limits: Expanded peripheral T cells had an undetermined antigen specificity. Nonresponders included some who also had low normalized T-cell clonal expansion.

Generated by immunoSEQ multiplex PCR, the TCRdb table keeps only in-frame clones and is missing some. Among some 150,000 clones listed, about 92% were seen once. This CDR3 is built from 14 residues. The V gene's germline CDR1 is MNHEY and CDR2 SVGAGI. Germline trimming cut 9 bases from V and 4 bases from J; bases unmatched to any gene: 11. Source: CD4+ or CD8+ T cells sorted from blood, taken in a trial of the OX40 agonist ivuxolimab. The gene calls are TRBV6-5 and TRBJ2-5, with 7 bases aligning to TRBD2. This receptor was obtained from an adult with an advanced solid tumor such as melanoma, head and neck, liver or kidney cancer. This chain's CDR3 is CASCRSRGLETQYF. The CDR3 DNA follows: TGTGCCAGTTGTCGGTCGCGGGGGTTAGAGACCCAGTACTTC.